The rows below give T cell receptor beta chains drawn from one sample of a study of blood T cell repertoires in COVID-19. Profiling relied on immunoSEQ multiplex PCR, and the TCRdb table lists in-frame clones only, not all of them. Here the sample spans 35,000 to 50,000 clones, approximately 85% being singletons. Sequencing was performed on peripheral blood. All receptors come from a human donor in a cohort sampled during active COVID-19. Both conserved end residues are part of each CDR3. A D gene is named only where the DNA matches it firmly. Clone sizes are given selectively: once, few, many, or a class where the clone is expanded.

J	V	length	size	D	DNA	CDR3
TRBJ1-1	TRBV29-1	11	-	-	TGCAGCGTCATAGGGACAACTGAAGCTTTCTTT	CSVIGTTEAFF
TRBJ2-7	TRBV24-1	13	once	TRBD1	TGTGCCACGTCAGCAGGGGGTCCCTACGAGCAGTACTTC	CATSAGGPYEQYF
TRBJ2-3	TRBV9	15	-	TRBD2	TGTGCCAGCAGCGTGTTCGGGGGGTCGGCAGATACGCAGTATTTT	CASSVFGGSADTQYF
TRBJ2-2	TRBV5-6	14	-	TRBD1	TGTGCCAGCAGCCGACAAACAGGGGCCGGGGAGCTGTTTTTT	CASSRQTGAGELFF
TRBJ2-2	TRBV5-1	13	-	-	TGCGCCAGCAGCTTGGACAGCCCCGGGGAGCTGTTTTTT	CASSLDSPGELFF
TRBJ2-2	TRBV4-2	16	-	TRBD2	TGTGCCAGCAGCCCCCGGGGGGGCACGAACACCGGGGAGCTGTTTTTT	CASSPRGGTNTGELFF
TRBJ1-1	TRBV2	14	-	TRBD1	TGTGCCAGCAGGGCCGGACAGGGGAGCACTGAAGCTTTCTTT	CASRAGQGSTEAFF
TRBJ1-1	TRBV25-1	14	-	-	TGTGCCAGCAGTGGCTACGGTGGGAACACTGAAGCTTTCTTT	CASSGYGGNTEAFF
TRBJ2-2	TRBV28	15	-	-	TGTGCCAGCAGTTTACGGGGGGCGAACGCCGGGGAGCTGTTTTTT	CASSLRGANAGELFF
TRBJ1-4	TRBV5-1	16	-	-	TGCGCCAGCAGCTTCACAGGGACCCCAACTAATGAAAAACTGTTTTTT	CASSFTGTPTNEKLFF
TRBJ2-3	TRBV2	17	once	TRBD2	TGTGCCAGCCTAAAACGGACTAGCGGGGGTAGCACAGATACGCAGTATTTT	CASLKRTSGGSTDTQYF
TRBJ2-7	TRBV6-5	13	-	TRBD2	TGTGCCAGCCAGCGGGGGGCGCCCTACGAGCAGTACTTC	CASQRGAPYEQYF
TRBJ2-7	TRBV6-5	15	-	-	TGTGCCAGCAGTCCTTATTTGGACAGTACGATGGAGCAGTACTTC	CASSPYLDSTMEQYF
TRBJ1-6	TRBV10-3	11	-	-	TGTGCCATCGGGCACGGCGGGCCCCTCCACTTT	CAIGHGGPLHF
TRBJ1-2	TRBV28	15	-	TRBD1	TGTGCCAGCAGTTTGTCAACGGGACAGGCCCATGGCTACACCTTC	CASSLSTGQAHGYTF
TRBJ2-7	TRBV9	14	once	TRBD1	TGTGCCAGCAGCGCAGCCGGGACAGGGAACGAGCAGTACTTC	CASSAAGTGNEQYF
TRBJ2-7	TRBV4-3	15	-	-	TGCGCCAGCAGCCAAGACGAGGGCACTTCCTACGAGCAGTACTTC	CASSQDEGTSYEQYF
TRBJ1-1	TRBV7-9	14	-	TRBD1	TGTGCCAGCAGCTTGACAGGGCGAGACACTGAAGCTTTCTTT	CASSLTGRDTEAFF
TRBJ2-7	TRBV27	14	-	-	TGTGCCAGCAGTACAGGGACCTCCGGCTACGAGCAGTACTTC	CASSTGTSGYEQYF
TRBJ2-1	TRBV3-1/TRBV3-2	16	-	TRBD2	TGTGCCGGCAGCCAAGGGGTGCCTAGCGGGGGGCCGAGCGGGTTCTTC	CAGSQGVPSGGPSGFF
TRBJ1-5	TRBV2	14	-	-	TGTGCCAGCAGTGAATGGTCCGACGGGCAGCCCCAGCATTTT	CASSEWSDGQPQHF
TRBJ1-2	TRBV21-1	14	-	-	TGTGCCAGCAGCAAGAAGGGGCTGGGCTATGGCTACACCTTC	CASSKKGLGYGYTF
TRBJ1-3	TRBV30	13	-	-	TGTGCCCAAAAAGACAGGACTCGAAACACCATATATTTT	CAQKDRTRNTIYF
TRBJ2-5	TRBV10-3	11	-	-	TGTGCCATCAGTGACCGAGAGACCCAGTACTTC	CAISDRETQYF
TRBJ2-1	TRBV6-2/TRBV6-3	16	-	TRBD2	TGTGCCAGCAGTTCGCCCGAGCGGGGGCGCCCTTATGAGCAGTTCTTC	CASSSPERGRPYEQFF
TRBJ1-4	TRBV15	15	-	TRBD1	TGTGCCACCAGCAGAGCTTCGACAGGGGGTGAAAAACTGTTTTTT	CATSRASTGGEKLFF
TRBJ2-3	TRBV18	13	-	-	TGTGCCAGCTCACGGGCCGATAAAGATACGCAGTATTTT	CASSRADKDTQYF
TRBJ1-5	TRBV3-1/TRBV3-2	15	-	TRBD1	TGTGCCAGCAGCCAGGGAGACAGGGAAAATCAGCCCCAGCATTTT	CASSQGDRENQPQHF
TRBJ2-6	TRBV3-1/TRBV3-2	18	-	-	TGTGCCAGCAGCCAATGGGGTCGGCGGGTTCTTGGGGCCAACGTCCTGACTTTC	CASSQWGRRVLGANVLTF
TRBJ2-7	TRBV7-2	15	once	TRBD2	TGTGCCAGCAGCTTATCAGCGGGGGGGCCGGCCGAGCAGTACTTC	CASSLSAGGPAEQYF
TRBJ2-5	TRBV29-1	12	-	TRBD2	TGCAGCGTTTGGGGACTAGAAGAGACCCAGTACTTC	CSVWGLEETQYF
TRBJ1-2	TRBV2	12	-	TRBD1	TGTGCCAGCAGCGGGACAGGACGGGGCTACACCTTC	CASSGTGRGYTF
TRBJ1-2	TRBV5-1	14	-	TRBD1	TGCGCCAGCAGCTTGGGACAGGGAGGTGATGGCTACACCTTC	CASSLGQGGDGYTF
TRBJ1-2	TRBV7-9	14	-	TRBD1	TGTGCCAGCAGCTCCGGACAGGACTGGTATGGCTACACCTTC	CASSSGQDWYGYTF
TRBJ1-2	TRBV11-2	16	-	-	TGTGCCAGCAGCTTTAGGGAGGGCCCCCTTAACTATGGCTACACCTTC	CASSFREGPLNYGYTF
TRBJ2-6	TRBV11-2	15	-	-	TGTGCCAGCAGCATGACTCGAGCAGGGGCCAACGTCCTGACTTTC	CASSMTRAGANVLTF
TRBJ1-5	TRBV6-5	13	-	-	TGTGCCAGCAGTCGGAGGCCAGATCAGCCCCAGCATTTT	CASSRRPDQPQHF
TRBJ1-1	TRBV5-4	15	-	TRBD1	TGTGCCAGCAGCAACGGGACAGGGGCCCCCCATAGGGATTTCTTT	CASSNGTGAPHRDFF
TRBJ1-2	TRBV4-2	16	-	-	TGTGCCAGCAGCCAAGAAGAATGGCAGGGTATCGGAGGCTACACCTTC	CASSQEEWQGIGGYTF
TRBJ2-7	TRBV4-2	15	-	-	TGTGCCAGCAGCCAAGATCGTTCGGAGGGCTACGAGCAGTACTTC	CASSQDRSEGYEQYF
TRBJ2-7	TRBV5-8	14	-	-	TGTGCCAGCAGCTTGACAGGGTTAGGTTACGAGCAGTACTTC	CASSLTGLGYEQYF
TRBJ2-2	TRBV6-4	14	few	TRBD2	TGTGCCAGCAGTGACCGGGGGGACACCGGGGAGCTGTTTTTT	CASSDRGDTGELFF
TRBJ2-2	TRBV3-1/TRBV3-2	18	-	-	TGTGCCAGCAGCCGAGTCCTCAGGGGTGGTTCGGACACCGGGGAGCTGTTTTTT	CASSRVLRGGSDTGELFF
TRBJ2-7	TRBV4-1	15	-	-	TGCGCCAGCAGACTCGACGTTTGGAGCTCCTACGAGCAGTACTTC	CASRLDVWSSYEQYF
TRBJ1-1	TRBV28	14	-	-	TGTGCCAGCAGTTTAAACGGTGCCACGATTGAAGCTTTCTTT	CASSLNGATIEAFF
TRBJ2-1	TRBV10-2	17	once	TRBD2	TGCGCCAGCAGTGGGACTAGCGGGGGGGTAAACGAGGATGAGCAGTTCTTC	CASSGTSGGVNEDEQFF
TRBJ2-5	TRBV28	14	-	-	TGTGCCAGCAGTTTTGACTTTTACCAAGAGACCCAGTACTTC	CASSFDFYQETQYF
TRBJ2-1	TRBV10-3	15	-	TRBD2	TGTGCCGGCTCCCCTGGACTAGCTTACTACAATGAGCAGTTCTTC	CAGSPGLAYYNEQFF
TRBJ2-7	TRBV11-2	14	-	-	TGTGCCAGCAGCGGGCCGTTAAGCTCCTACGAGCAGTACTTC	CASSGPLSSYEQYF
TRBJ2-7	TRBV4-2	14	once	TRBD1	TGTGCCAGCAGCCAAGCGGACAGGGGCTACGAGCAGTACTTC	CASSQADRGYEQYF